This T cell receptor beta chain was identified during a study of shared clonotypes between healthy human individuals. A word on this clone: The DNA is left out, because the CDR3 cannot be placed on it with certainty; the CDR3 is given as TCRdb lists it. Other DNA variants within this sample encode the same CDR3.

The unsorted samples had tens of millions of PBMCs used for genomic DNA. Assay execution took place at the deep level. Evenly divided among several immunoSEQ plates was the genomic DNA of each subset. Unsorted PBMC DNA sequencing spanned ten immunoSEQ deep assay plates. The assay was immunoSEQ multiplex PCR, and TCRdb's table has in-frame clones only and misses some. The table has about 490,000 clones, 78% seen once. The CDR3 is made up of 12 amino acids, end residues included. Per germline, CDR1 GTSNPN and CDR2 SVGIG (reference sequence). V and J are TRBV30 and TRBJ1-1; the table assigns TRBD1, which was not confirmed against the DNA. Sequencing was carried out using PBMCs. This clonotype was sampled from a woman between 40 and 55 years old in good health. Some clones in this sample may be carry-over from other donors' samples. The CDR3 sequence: CAWGTGSTEAFF.